This T cell receptor (beta chain) stems from a study of blood T cell repertoires in COVID-19. About the study: Whether acute or convalescent, the COVID-19 samples came from the United States, Italy and Spain. Sources were T cells, B-cell-depleted T cells, or PBMCs; the material itself was cDNA or gDNA.

In the authors' methods: Reference gene primer amplification gave nucleated cell count estimates. This table comes from immunoSEQ multiplex PCR, and its TCRdb copy is limited to in-frame clones, with some not included. V and J calls and clone size are copied from that table; D and trimming were computed from the DNA. The sample carries about 170,000 clones, approximately 77% recorded once. The sequenced sample consisted of peripheral blood. The receptor's source is a woman at least 80 years old with active or convalescent COVID-19.

CDR3 protein: CATVTALSYNEQFF. For the CDR3, the DNA is TGTGCCACCGTGACAGCCCTATCCTACAATGAGCAGTTCTTC. The chain is built from TRBV6-5 and TRBJ2-1; the D gene is possibly TRBD1 (5 bases). Trimming removed 10 bases at V and 1 base at J, with 14 bases between. CDR3 length: 14 amino acids. Germline V gene lookup returns CDR1 MNHEY and CDR2 SVGAGI.